The 22 T cell receptor beta chains below all came from one sample that was sequenced in a study of blood T cell repertoires in COVID-19. Assay used: immunoSEQ multiplex PCR; TCRdb lists only in-frame clones, some missing. The table includes approximately 140,000 clones, approximately 79% detected once. Sequencing was performed on peripheral blood. The receptors were sampled from a man aged 60 to 75 with acute or convalescent COVID-19.

The chain is built from TRBV28 and TRBJ2-7; 8 positions match TRBD2. After removal of 7 bases from V and 13 bases from J, the junction contained 12 bases not matched to a gene. CDR1 and CDR2 from the germline V gene are MDHEN and SYDVKM. There are 12 residues in the CDR3. The CDR3 DNA follows: TGTGCCAGCACCTCCCGGGCGGGGGGCCCATACTTC. This codes for CASTSRAGGPYF.

This clone was detected a few times. The chain carries TRBV5-1 and TRBJ1-6; TRBD1 is a possible D gene (6 bases). V lost 0 bases and J lost 13, with 14 bases in between. This CDR3 is 14 amino acids long. The germline V gene encodes CDR1 SGHRS and CDR2 YFSETQ. The CDR3 sequence is CASSLDTIGGPLHF. The CDR3 DNA sequence: TGCGCCAGCAGCTTGGACACTATAGGGGGTCCCCTCCACTTT.

V is TRBV3-1 (or the pseudogene TRBV3-2) and J is TRBJ2-2; no firm D call. V dropped 3 bases and J dropped 0 bases, with 14 bases sitting between them. The CDR3 consists of 17 residues. Per germline, CDR1 LGHDT and CDR2 YNNKEL (reference sequence). The CDR3 DNA follows: TGTGCCAGCAGCCATGAGCCTTCCACCTCGAACACCGGGGAGCTGTTTTTT. It codes for CASSHEPSTSNTGELFF.

The rearrangement links TRBV9 to TRBJ2-3, with 7 nucleotides matching TRBD2. The ends lost 0 bases at V and 2 bases at J; junction bases unmatched: 6. Per the germline V gene, CDR1 is SGDLS and CDR2 is YYNGEE. This CDR3 region has 16 residues. Written as DNA, the CDR3 is TGTGCCAGCAGCGTAGACGGAGCGGGATCCACAGATACGCAGTATTTT. Amino acids: CASSVDGAGSTDTQYF.

This clone was detected only once. The chain employs TRBV5-1 and TRBJ1-2; no firm D call. CDR1 and CDR2 from the germline V gene are SGHRS and YFSETQ. The CDR3 totals 13 residues. V was trimmed by 1 base and J by 6 bases, leaving 10 bases between them. CDR3 DNA: TGCGCCAGCAGCTTGTCAGGTTTGGATGGCTACACCTTC. Its protein is CASSLSGLDGYTF.

This chain connects TRBV6-6 to TRBJ1-2; 7 nucleotides match TRBD1. With 6 bases clipped from V and 2 bases from J, the junction kept 6 bases outside the gene matches. Germline V gives CDR1 MNHNY, CDR2 SVGAGI (reference sequence). CDR3 size: 14 residues. The chain's CDR3 is CASSRDSANYGYTF. As DNA, the CDR3 is TGTGCCAGCAGCCGGGACAGCGCAAACTATGGCTACACCTTC.

Only one count was recorded for this clone. The rearrangement uses TRBV4-1 and TRBJ2-5; 7 positions agree with TRBD2. Germline-derived CDR1 and CDR2 are MGHRA and YSYEKL. This CDR3 contains 16 residues. Losses at the gene ends were 0 bases for V and 2 bases for J; bases not matched to a gene: 6. The DNA for the CDR3 is TGCGCCAGCAGCCAAGACGGCGGCGGGAGACAAGAGACCCAGTACTTC. Encoded protein: CASSQDGGGRQETQYF.

This clone came up once. This chain joins TRBV14 and TRBJ2-2; 9 bases are a match to TRBD1. Germline CDR1 SGHDN, CDR2 FVKESK. The CDR3 sequence is 14 residues long. Trimming cost V 4 bases and J 5 bases; bases outside gene matches: 2. CDR3 in amino acids: CASSRTGATGELFF. The CDR3 DNA sequence: TGTGCCAGCAGCCGGACAGGGGCGACCGGGGAGCTGTTTTTT.

This clone has just one count. This chain uses TRBV5-6 with TRBJ1-2, with D possibly matching TRBD1 (5 bases). Trimming removed 4 bases from V and 6 bases from J, with 13 bases in between. The CDR3 covers 13 residues. Looked up from germline, CDR1 is SGHDT and CDR2 is YYEEEE. The CDR3 sequence: CASSPAGVDGYTF. The CDR3 bases are TGTGCCAGCAGCCCTGCGGGGGTCGATGGCTACACCTTC.

This clone was seen once. This specimen includes other DNA sequences encoding the same CDR3. The chain has TRBV6-6 and TRBJ1-4; D perhaps matches TRBD1 (5 bases). The CDR3 is 14 residues long. Germline V CDR1 and CDR2: MNHNY, SVGAGI (reference sequence). V gave up 2 bases and J gave up 3 bases, with 7 bases separating them. The CDR3 region has the DNA TGTGCCAGCAGTTACCAGGGCTCTAATGAAAAACTGTTTTTT. This codes for CASSYQGSNEKLFF.

The genes are TRBV28 and TRBJ2-2; 7 bases agree with TRBD2. CDR1 is MDHEN, CDR2 SYDVKM, per germline. The CDR3 covers 15 residues. The junction had 4 bases not matched to a gene; V was cut back by 4 bases and J by 2 bases. The CDR3 here is CASSWGGTNTGELFF. In DNA, the CDR3 is TGTGCCAGCAGTTGGGGGGGGACCAACACCGGGGAGCTGTTTTTT.

The chain uses TRBV27 and TRBJ1-6, with 7 positions matching TRBD1. This CDR3 contains 16 residues. Germline values: CDR1 MNHEY, CDR2 SMNVEV (reference sequence). The ends lost 6 bases at V and 0 bases at J; junction bases unmatched: 5. CDR3 protein: CASSHRGLSYNSPLHF. The CDR3 nucleotides read TGTGCCAGCAGCCACAGGGGCCTCTCCTATAATTCACCCCTCCACTTT.

V and J are TRBV2 and TRBJ2-1, with 7 bases fitting TRBD2. Germline V gene lookup returns CDR1 SNHLY and CDR2 FYNNEI. The V segment lost 7 bases and the J segment 7 bases; nucleotides outside the gene matches: 16. CDR3 length: 16 amino acids. The CDR3 coding sequence is TGTGCCAGCAATTCTATATGGAGCGGGATGGGAAATGAGCAGTTCTTC. Its protein product is CASNSIWSGMGNEQFF.

The chain has TRBV30 and TRBJ1-4, with 8 bases aligning to TRBD1. CDR1 is GTSNPN, CDR2 SVGIG, per germline (reference sequence). The V and J ends lost 5 bases and 2 bases, in that order; junction bases with no gene match: 4. The CDR3 spans 14 residues. Here the CDR3 reads CAWLGQATNEKLFF. CDR3 nucleotide sequence: TGTGCCTGGTTGGGACAGGCGACTAATGAAAAACTGTTTTTT.

The rearrangement links TRBV6-1 to TRBJ1-4; a weak D match, TRBD1 (5 bases). V was pared by 2 bases and J by 5 bases, with 12 bases between. The CDR3 has 15 residues. Germline V gene lookup returns CDR1 MNHNS and CDR2 SASEGT. The CDR3 nucleotides read TGTGCCAGCAGTGAATATTCAGGGATAAATGAAAAACTGTTTTTT. It codes for CASSEYSGINEKLFF.

Concerning this clone: The same CDR3 can be traced to other DNA sequences in this sample. The chain couples TRBV9 to TRBJ2-7; TRBD1 aligns across 9 bases. The ends lost 0 bases at V and 2 bases at J; junction bases unmatched: 0. Germline CDR1 is SGDLS and CDR2 is YYNGEE. The CDR3 consists of 14 residues. As DNA, the CDR3 is TGTGCCAGCAGCGTAGGACAGGGGGCCTACGAGCAGTACTTC. Translating it yields CASSVGQGAYEQYF.

This chain connects TRBV7-9 to TRBJ1-4; no definite D call. V shed 2 bases and J shed 0 bases, with 13 bases lying between them. The CDR3 is 17 amino acids. Germline lookup yields CDR1 SEHNR and CDR2 FQNEAQ (reference sequence). The DNA of the CDR3 is TGTGCCAGCAGCTTATCGTCCCACGGGGCAACTAATGAAAAACTGTTTTTT. It translates to CASSLSSHGATNEKLFF. The full variable domain, its missing parts supplied by reference TRBV7-9 and TRBJ1-4, is DTGVSQNPRHKITKRGQNVTFRCDPISEHNRLYWYRQTLGQGPEFLTYFQNEAQLEKSRLLSDRFSAERPKGSFSTLEIQRTEQGDSAMYLCASSLSSHGATNEKLFFGSGTQLSVL.

The V gene is TRBV18, the J gene TRBJ1-2, with 10 bases lining up with TRBD1. V dropped 3 bases and J dropped 8; count of bases not matched to a gene: 18. Germline CDR1 reads KGHSH; CDR2 reads LQKENI. The CDR3 has 18 amino acids. CDR3 in DNA: TGTGCCAGCTCACCGACTACTACTTTGACAGGGGGCGCGAAGGGCTACACCTTC. It encodes CASSPTTTLTGGAKGYTF. Full variable domain (remainder filled in from reference TRBV18 and TRBJ1-2): NAGVMQNPRHLVRRRGQEARLRCSPMKGHSHVYWYRQLPEEGLKFMVYLQKENIIDESGMPKERFSAEFPKEGPSILRIQQVVRGDSAAYFCASSPTTTLTGGAKGYTFGSGTRLTVV.

The rearrangement joins TRBV2 to TRBJ1-3; D is unclear. The CDR3 spans 14 residues. Trimming stripped 6 bases from V and 0 bases from J, with 9 bases between. Germline V gene data show CDR1 as SNHLY and CDR2 as FYNNEI. In DNA form, the CDR3 reads TGTGCCAGCAGGCCACACGACTCTGGAAACACCATATATTTT. Its translation is CASRPHDSGNTIYF.

V gene TRBV9 combines with J gene TRBJ2-7; TRBD2 aligns across 9 bases. CDR3 size: 15 residues. The germline V gene has CDR1 SGDLS and CDR2 YYNGEE. Trimming removed 4 bases from V and 7 bases from J; junction bases left unmatched: 12. CDR3 sequence (DNA): TGTGCCAGCAGCCCTTCCGGACTAGCGTTGAGTGAGCAGTACTTC. Translating gives CASSPSGLALSEQYF.

The V gene is TRBV4-2, the J gene TRBJ2-1; 8 bases line up with TRBD1. Germline V gene lookup returns CDR1 LGHNA and CDR2 YNFKEQ. There are 15 residues in the CDR3. The junction had 8 bases not matched to a gene; V was cut back by 6 bases and J by 4 bases. The CDR3 coding sequence is TGTGCCAGCAGTCCCGGGGGACAGGCTTACAATGAGCAGTTCTTC. Residues: CASSPGGQAYNEQFF.

The chain couples TRBV7-8 to TRBJ1-4; tentative D call: TRBD1 (5 bases). Germline values: CDR1 SGHVS, CDR2 FQNEAQ. This CDR3 is 15 amino acids long. V was shortened by 5 bases and J by 5 bases, with 15 bases between the two germline ends. CDR3 nucleotide sequence: TGTGCCAGCAGCGCCATCGGGACTCGCAATGAAAAACTGTTTTTT. It translates to CASSAIGTRNEKLFF.